These 25 T cell receptor beta chains came from one sample sequenced in a study of blood T cells in healthy people across ages. Then a second PCR, running about 6 to 12 cycles, was carried out with a sample-barcoded 5' primer and a J-beta primer mix. TCRdb reprocessed the 5' RACE reads via MiXCR and lists one record per CDR3 protein. The repertoire includes over a million distinct CDR3 sequences, around 45% of them detected once, and approximately 17% sits in the top ten. The specimen sequenced was blood. The source of these receptors is a woman aged 55-69 years in good health.

A single count supports this clonotype. The chain carries TRBV20-1 and TRBJ2-1; 15 nucleotides line up with TRBD2. Germline CDR1 and CDR2: DFQATT and SNEGSKA (reference sequence). The CDR3 loop spans 16 amino acids. Losses at the gene ends were 0 bases for V and 6 bases for J; bases not matched to a gene: 3. CDR3 sequence: CSARDLGLAGGNEQFF. In DNA, the CDR3 is TGCAGTGCTAGAGATCTGGGACTAGCGGGGGGCAATGAGCAGTTCTTC.

CDR3 bases: TGCAGCGTACCCGTTGGACAGACCGCGGACCATACGCAGTATTTT. It is translated as CSVPVGQTADHTQYF. The chain recombines TRBV29-1 with TRBJ2-3; D is perhaps TRBD1 (6 bases). Trimming removed 6 bases at V and 7 bases at J, with 23 bases between. In germline, CDR1 is SQVTM, CDR2 ANQGSEA. The CDR3 totals 15 residues.

This clonotype was seen a handful of times. As DNA, the CDR3 is TGTGCCAGCACCTACACGGGTGGACTCTACGAGCAGTACTTC. Its translation: CASTYTGGLYEQYF. The chain uses TRBV11-1 and TRBJ2-7, with D maybe TRBD2 (5 bases). V was trimmed by 7 bases and J by 3 bases, leaving 16 bases between them. CDR3 length: 14 residues. Germline CDR1 and CDR2: SGHAT and FQDESV (reference sequence).

The rearrangement links TRBV27 to TRBJ2-2; D not certain. V was trimmed by 8 bases and J by 7 bases, leaving 17 bases between them. There are 14 residues in the CDR3. Germline V gives CDR1 MNHEY, CDR2 SMNVEV (reference sequence). The CDR3 region has the DNA TGTGCCAGCGCCGGGTCCTACGTTGGCGGGGAGCTGTTTTTT. The encoded protein is CASAGSYVGGELFF.

This clonotype was counted a few times. J is TRBJ1-2 and V is TRBV7-3; 10 nucleotides align to TRBD1. Trimming at V came to 6 bases and at J to 8 bases, leaving 9 bases not matched to a gene. The CDR3 consists of 14 residues. Germline V gene sequence: CDR1 SGHTA, CDR2 FQGTGA. Here the CDR3 reads CASSPGTGVSGYTF. The CDR3 DNA is TGTGCCAGCAGTCCCGGGACAGGGGTATCGGGCTACACCTTC.

The V and J genes are TRBV5-1 and TRBJ2-1; 13 bases are a match to TRBD2. V shed 1 base and J 0 bases; nucleotides not matched to a gene: 10. Germline loops: CDR1 SGHRS, CDR2 YFSETQ. CDR3 length equals 20 residues. The CDR3 here is CASSLNPGLAGYSSYNEQFF. CDR3 nucleotide sequence: TGCGCCAGCAGCTTGAATCCGGGACTAGCGGGGTATAGCTCCTACAATGAGCAGTTCTTC.

In its sample, this clonotype was seen once. The genes are TRBV4-3 and TRBJ1-1; D gene ambiguous. The CDR3 is 13 residues long. Looked up from germline, CDR1 is LGHNA and CDR2 is YSLEER. Trimming shortened V by 3 bases and J by 5 bases, and 10 bases separated the two germline ends. In DNA, the CDR3 is TGCGCCAGCAGCCAGTTGTCTTGGACTGAAGCTTTCTTT. Protein product: CASSQLSWTEAFF.

The table lists this clonotype with many counts. The CDR3 DNA reads as TGTGCCAGCAGCTTATCGGCGGGCTCCTACGAGCAGTACTTC. This sequence encodes CASSLSAGSYEQYF. This sequence joins TRBV11-2 and TRBJ2-7; perhaps TRBD2 as D (5 bases). The V end lost 2 bases, the J end lost 0 bases, and 8 bases lay between the germline ends. The CDR3 totals 14 residues. Germline CDR1 is SGHAT and CDR2 is FQNNGV.

Remarks on this clonotype: A read error may produce the germline difference seen at one junction end. The genes are TRBV7-2 and TRBJ1-1; 9 positions agree with TRBD1. The length of the CDR3 is 13 residues. CDR1 and CDR2 from the germline V gene are SGHTA and FQGNSA. CDR3 region: CAGSLGQGSEAFF. CDR3 nucleotide sequence: TGTGCCGGCAGCTTAGGACAGGGGAGTGAAGCTTTCTTT.

This clonotype was found a few times. The V and J genes are TRBV28 and TRBJ1-2; D unclear. CDR1 MDHEN and CDR2 SYDVKM come from the germline V gene. This CDR3 has 11 amino acids. The V gene lost 5 bases and the J gene lost 4 bases, with 5 bases spanning the gap. CDR3 region: CASSPLYGYTF. DNA for the CDR3: TGTGCCAGCAGTCCTCTCTATGGCTACACCTTC.

The chain carries TRBV29-1 and TRBJ2-7; TRBD1 agrees at 7 bases. The junction had 9 bases not matched to a gene; V was cut back by 4 bases and J by 9 bases. Germline V lookup: CDR1 SQVTM, CDR2 ANQGSEA. The CDR3 is 12 residues long. CDR3 protein: CSVVQGVGTQYF. The CDR3 bases are TGCAGCGTTGTTCAGGGGGTAGGGACGCAGTACTTC.

V is TRBV4-1 and J is TRBJ2-3, with no clear D. Trimming shortened V by 3 bases and J by 0 bases, and 10 bases separated the two germline ends. CDR1 is MGHRA and CDR2 is YSYEKL in the germline V gene. The CDR3 has 15 amino acids. CDR3 sequence: CASSQTAASTDTQYF. The CDR3 bases are TGCGCCAGCAGCCAGACGGCAGCTAGCACAGATACGCAGTATTTT.

This chain uses TRBV3-1 with TRBJ2-3; D gene uncertain. The germline V and J ends were trimmed by 1 base and 1 base, with 12 bases remaining between them. Germline loops: CDR1 LGHDT, CDR2 YNNKEL (reference sequence). The CDR3 runs to 16 residues. CDR3 residues: CASSQARVGGTDTQYF. As DNA, the CDR3 is TGTGCCAGCAGCCAAGCTCGGGTCGGAGGCACAGATACGCAGTATTTT.

The chain combines TRBV20-1 with TRBJ2-1, with 11 bases that match TRBD2. Germline CDR1 is DFQATT and CDR2 is SNEGSKA (reference sequence). The CDR3 is 15 residues long. V lost 4 bases to trimming and J lost 0 bases; unmatched junction nucleotides: 2. In nucleotides, the CDR3 is TGCAGTGCTACTGGGACTAGCGGCTCCTACAATGAGCAGTTCTTC. This translates into CSATGTSGSYNEQFF.

The chain carries TRBV20-1 and TRBJ1-5, with D uncertain. V lost 3 bases, J lost 2 bases, and 11 bases lay in between. This CDR3 spans 14 amino acids. Germline V lookup: CDR1 DFQATT, CDR2 SNEGSKA (reference sequence). The DNA of the CDR3 is TGCAGTGCTAGTTTGGGAAGCGGCAATCAGCCCCAGCATTTT. It yields the protein CSASLGSGNQPQHF.

This clonotype occurred a few times. V is TRBV5-1 and J is TRBJ2-7; D tentatively reads TRBD1 or TRBD2 (5 bases each). The ends were cut back, 0 bases at V and 5 bases at J, with 27 bases in the middle. In germline, CDR1 is SGHRS, CDR2 YFSETQ. The CDR3 sequence is 19 residues long. CDR3 bases: TGCGCCAGCAGCTTGGCGGAACCGGGACGCGCGGTTGCCCCTGACGAGCAGTACTTC. Encoded protein: CASSLAEPGRAVAPDEQYF. Full variable domain (missing parts from reference TRBV5-1 and TRBJ2-7): KAGVTQTPRYLIKTRGQQVTLSCSPISGHRSVSWYQQTPGQGLQFLFEYFSETQRNKGNFPGRFSGRQFSNSRSEMNVSTLELGDSALYLCASSLAEPGRAVAPDEQYFGPGTRLTVT.

At least ten counts were recorded for this clonotype. The junction departs from the called germline gene at one end, perhaps through a read error. The chain uses TRBV5-1 and TRBJ2-5; no definite D call. From germline, CDR1 is SGHRS and CDR2 YFSETQ. The CDR3 spans 12 residues. CDR3 loop: CASSLNGETQYF. CDR3 bases: TGTGCCAGCAGCTTAAACGGGGAGACCCAGTACTTC.

This sequence joins TRBV5-1 and TRBJ2-5; TRBD2 matches at 9 bases. V lost 4 bases, J lost 13 bases, and 8 bases stayed unmatched. Germline-derived CDR1 and CDR2 are SGHRS and YFSETQ. This CDR3 comprises 12 residues. Here the CDR3 DNA reads TGCGCCAGCAGCGAAGATAGCGGGGGCGGGTACTTC. It specifies CASSEDSGGGYF.

As regards this clonotype: A single base separates this from a much larger clone, so it may be a read error. The genes are TRBV29-1 and TRBJ2-1; D is unresolved. V gave up 4 bases and J gave up 10 bases, with 17 bases separating them. CDR3 length: 13 amino acids. Germline CDR1 reads SQVTM; CDR2 reads ANQGSEA. CDR3 DNA sequence: TGCAGCGTTGTTCCCTATTCCTCCTACGAGCAGTTCTTC. This translates into CSVVPYSSYEQFF.

This clonotype came up a few times. The chain recombines TRBV10-3 with TRBJ2-7; D call uncertain. There are 15 residues in the CDR3. The germline V gene has CDR1 ENHRY and CDR2 SYGVKD. V was trimmed by 2 bases and J by 0 bases, leaving 11 bases between them. The DNA for the CDR3 is TGTGCCATCAGTGAGGCACAGCAAAGCTCCTACGAGCAGTACTTC. Residues: CAISEAQQSSYEQYF.

The chain recombines TRBV7-9 with TRBJ2-4, with 7 bases identical to TRBD2. Germline trimming cut 2 bases from V and 0 bases from J; bases unmatched to any gene: 16. Germline V gives CDR1 SEHNR, CDR2 FQNEAQ (reference sequence). This CDR3 has 20 amino acids. The CDR3 DNA follows: TGTGCCAGCAGCTTAAGGTCTAGCGGAACCGACTTATCAGCCAAAAACATTCAGTACTTC. It specifies CASSLRSSGTDLSAKNIQYF.

Details on this clonotype: Relative to the germline gene, one junction end is altered; a read error may explain this. The rearrangement joins TRBV4-1 to TRBJ1-2, with D perhaps TRBD1 (5 bases). Per the germline V gene, CDR1 is MGHRA and CDR2 is YSYEKL. The CDR3 contains 15 residues. Written as DNA, the CDR3 is TGCGCCGGCAGCCAAGAACAGGTCATTAACTATGGCTACACCTTC. It translates to CAGSQEQVINYGYTF.

The chain recombines TRBV4-2 with TRBJ2-5; 8 positions match TRBD2. The J call may be incorrect, as the DNA end agrees better with TRBJ2-1. Germline V gene sequence: CDR1 LGHNA, CDR2 YNFKEQ. This CDR3 has 16 residues. The CDR3 loop is CASSQSLAGFQETQFF. The CDR3 coding sequence is TGTGCCAGCAGCCAAAGTTTAGCGGGATTCCAAGAGACCCAGTTCTTC.

The chain carries TRBV11-1 and TRBJ1-6, with 7 bases that match TRBD1. After removal of 3 bases from V and 6 bases from J, the junction contained 11 bases not matched to a gene. This CDR3 comprises 17 residues. Germline CDR1 reads SGHAT; CDR2 reads FQDESV (reference sequence). DNA for the CDR3: TGTGCCAGCAGCTTTCTCCCCGGGACAGAGACTAATTCACCCCTCCACTTT. It codes for CASSFLPGTETNSPLHF.

Only one count was recorded for this clonotype. The chain has TRBV5-6 and TRBJ2-4; a weak D match, TRBD1 (6 bases). The germline CDR1 and CDR2 sequences are SGHDT and YYEEEE. V lost 2 bases and J 4 bases, leaving 13 bases between the germline ends. This CDR3 comprises 15 residues. CDR3 bases: TGTGCCAGCAGCTTTAGGGCAGGGGTAAAAAACATTCAGTACTTC. Amino acid sequence: CASSFRAGVKNIQYF.